One TCR beta chain is described in this entry. Its specificity is not known. This entry belongs to a study of T cell responses to AZD1222 COVID-19 vaccine. Study-wide findings and caveats: The peak T cell response came first, and repertoires were sampled only after it. There were mostly white British donors and more females than males, and clonal diversity was possibly underestimated.

Profiling relied on immunoSEQ multiplex PCR, and the TCRdb table lists in-frame clones only, not all of them. Of 200,000 to 300,000 clones in the sample, roughly 93% were seen once. The source is an adult in good health. Sequencing was performed on peripheral blood, taken on day 0 of AZD1222 vaccination.

The CDR3 nucleotides read TGTGCCAGTAGTATGTCCGTTAACACGGGCGAGCAGTACTTC. This encodes CASSMSVNTGEQYF. The chain recombines TRBV19 with TRBJ2-7, with D unclear. The germline V gene has CDR1 LNHDA and CDR2 SQIVND (reference sequence). Trimming stripped 3 bases from V and 6 bases from J, with 15 bases between. The CDR3 has 14 residues.